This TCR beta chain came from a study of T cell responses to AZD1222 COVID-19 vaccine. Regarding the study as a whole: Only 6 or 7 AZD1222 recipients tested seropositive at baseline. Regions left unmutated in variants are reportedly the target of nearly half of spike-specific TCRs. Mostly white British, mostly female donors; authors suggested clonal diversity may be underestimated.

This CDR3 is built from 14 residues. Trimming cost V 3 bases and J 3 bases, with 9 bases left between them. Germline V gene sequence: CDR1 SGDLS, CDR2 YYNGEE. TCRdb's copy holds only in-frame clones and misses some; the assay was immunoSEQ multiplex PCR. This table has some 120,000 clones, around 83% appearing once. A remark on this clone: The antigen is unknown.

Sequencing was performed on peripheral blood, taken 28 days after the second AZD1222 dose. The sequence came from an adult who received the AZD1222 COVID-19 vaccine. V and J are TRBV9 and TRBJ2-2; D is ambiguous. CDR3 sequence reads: CASSARLDTGELFF. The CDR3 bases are TGTGCCAGCAGCGCCCGCCTCGACACCGGGGAGCTGTTTTTT.